This note documents a single TCR beta chain sequence. Sequencing used immunoSEQ multiplex PCR; TCRdb keeps in-frame clones, though not all of them. This table holds about 91,000 clones, 88% found once. Healthy donors had no documented immune events, such as infections, while sampled. CDR1 is MNHNY and CDR2 is SVGAGI in the germline V gene (reference sequence). V shed 2 bases and J 6 bases; nucleotides not matched to a gene: 5. This CDR3 region has 14 residues. This entry is derived from a study of identifying expanded T cells in peripheral blood. The TCR originated in a person aged 18 to 70 in good health. The chain recombines TRBV6-6 with TRBJ1-2, with TRBD1 identical over 8 bases. Sequencing was done on a sample of blood. This chain's CDR3 is CASSYHRGFDGYTF. In DNA form, the CDR3 reads TGTGCCAGCAGTTACCACAGGGGGTTCGATGGCTACACCTTC.